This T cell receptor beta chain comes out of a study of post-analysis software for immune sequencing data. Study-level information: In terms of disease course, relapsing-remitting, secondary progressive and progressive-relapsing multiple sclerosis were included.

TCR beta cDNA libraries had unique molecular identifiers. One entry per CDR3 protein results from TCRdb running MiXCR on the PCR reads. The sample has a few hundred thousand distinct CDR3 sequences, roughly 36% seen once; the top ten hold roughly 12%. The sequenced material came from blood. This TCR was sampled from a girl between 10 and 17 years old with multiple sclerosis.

The CDR3 nucleotides are TGTGCCAGCAGTCTCAACGACAATCAAGAGACCCAGTACTTC. Translated: CASSLNDNQETQYF. The chain links TRBV27 to TRBJ2-5; no firm D call. Germline V gene lookup returns CDR1 MNHEY and CDR2 SMNVEV (reference sequence). V shed 5 bases and J shed 2 bases, with 12 bases lying between them. The CDR3 length is 14 residues.